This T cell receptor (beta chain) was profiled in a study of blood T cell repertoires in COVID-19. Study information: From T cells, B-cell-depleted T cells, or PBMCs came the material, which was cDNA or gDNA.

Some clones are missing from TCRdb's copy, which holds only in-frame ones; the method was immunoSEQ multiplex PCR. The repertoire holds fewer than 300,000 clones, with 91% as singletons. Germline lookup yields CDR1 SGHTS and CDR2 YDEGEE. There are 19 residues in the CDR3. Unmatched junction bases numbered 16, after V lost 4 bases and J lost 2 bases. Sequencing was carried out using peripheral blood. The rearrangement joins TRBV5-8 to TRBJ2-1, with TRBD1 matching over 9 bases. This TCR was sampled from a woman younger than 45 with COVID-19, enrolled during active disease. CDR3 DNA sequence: TGTGCCAGCAGCCTAGGACTTACCGGGACAGGGAGGGCCTACAATGAGCAGTTCTTC. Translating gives CASSLGLTGTGRAYNEQFF. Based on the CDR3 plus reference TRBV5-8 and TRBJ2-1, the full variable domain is EAGVTQSPTHLIKTRGQQATLRCSPISGHTSVYWYQQALGLGLQFLLWYDEGEERNRGNFPPRFSGRQFPNYSSELNVNALELEDSALYLCASSLGLTGTGRAYNEQFFGPGTRLTVL.